This entry lists 25 T cell receptor beta chains sequenced from one sample in a study of regulatory T cells in long-lasting Graves disease. Relying on iRepertoire HTBI primers and Arm-PCR of CDR3 regions, the team built TCR beta libraries. TCRdb analysed the multiplex PCR reads with MiXCR anew, one entry per CDR3 protein. The sample carries about 290,000 distinct CDR3 sequences, 20% to 25% recorded once. Time point of the sample: persistent/refractory GD, antithyroid drugs over 5 years with positive TRAb. The TCR library was made from RNA that had been extracted from PBMCs in TRIzol. The input for sequencing was peripheral blood mononuclear cells (PBMCs), taken when the disease was refractory, from a patient treated with antithyroid drugs. The receptor set was obtained from a female donor with Graves disease.

This clonotype appeared many times. This chain joins TRBV12-3 or TRBV12-4 and TRBJ2-1; D is uncertain. Trimming cost V 9 bases and J 7 bases, with 13 bases left between them. The CDR3 is made up of 12 amino acids. The CDR3 coding sequence is TGTGCCAGTAGGTCCCCCGTAAATGAGCAGTTCTTC. Its translation: CASRSPVNEQFF.

This rearrangement joins TRBV9 to TRBJ1-2; D gene uncertain. The V and J ends lost 0 bases and 8 bases respectively, with 8 bases between them. The CDR3 contains 12 residues. The V gene's germline CDR1 is SGDLS and CDR2 YYNGEE. The CDR3, as DNA: TGTGCCAGCAGCGTAGGTGGTTGGGGCTACACCTTC. Translated: CASSVGGWGYTF.

The rearrangement joins TRBV20-1 to TRBJ2-5, with D perhaps matching TRBD2 (5 bases). The V gene's germline CDR1 is DFQATT and CDR2 SNEGSKA (reference sequence). This CDR3 comprises 13 residues. Trimming removed 4 bases from V and 6 bases from J, with 15 bases in between. The chain's CDR3 is CSAMRFEGKTQYF. The DNA for the CDR3 is TGCAGTGCTATGAGGTTTGAGGGAAAGACCCAGTACTTC.

This chain links TRBV7-9 with TRBJ2-7; no clear D. Between the trimmed V and J ends, which lost 0 bases and 5 bases, there was a span of 8 bases. This CDR3 is 13 amino acids long. Germline CDR1 reads SEHNR; CDR2 reads FQNEAQ (reference sequence). Written as DNA, the CDR3 is TGTGCCAGCAGCTTAGCGGGGTTCGACGAGCAGTACTTC. It yields the protein CASSLAGFDEQYF.

Turning to this clonotype: At one of its ends the junction is not consistent with the germline gene, which may arise from a read error. This chain uses TRBV10-3 with TRBJ1-1; 7 bases are a match to TRBD1. The CDR3 is 12 amino acids. Germline V gene data show CDR1 as ENHRY and CDR2 as SYGVKD. CDR3: CAISVDRAEAFF. For the CDR3, the DNA is TGTGCCATCAGTGTCGACAGGGCTGAGGCTTTCTTT.

This clonotype was counted between two and nine times. This sequence joins TRBV19 and TRBJ2-2; TRBD1 matches 9 bases. The ends lost 4 bases at V and 3 bases at J; junction bases unmatched: 9. The CDR3 covers 17 residues. Germline V gene data show CDR1 as LNHDA and CDR2 as SQIVND (reference sequence). The CDR3 spells CASSSRDRDPYTGELFF. The CDR3 coding sequence is TGTGCCAGTAGTAGCCGGGACAGGGACCCGTACACCGGGGAGCTGTTTTTT.

This clonotype was found many times. The V call is TRBV12-3 or TRBV12-4, the J call TRBJ2-7, with D hard to call. The CDR3 spans 13 residues. Deletions cut 3 bases from V and 3 bases from J, with 9 bases between. The CDR3 is CASSFWDSYEQYF. CDR3 nucleotides: TGTGCCAGCAGTTTTTGGGATAGCTACGAGCAGTACTTC.

V is TRBV20-1 and J is TRBJ2-1; the D is unclear. Trimming took off 2 bases at V and 5 bases at J, with 7 bases between the two ends. Germline CDR1 DFQATT, CDR2 SNEGSKA (reference sequence). This CDR3 contains 12 residues. Here the CDR3 DNA reads TGCAGTGCTAGATCCCCTGACAATGAGCAGTTCTTC. This codes for CSARSPDNEQFF.

This clonotype was picked up a small number of times. V gene TRBV27 combines with J gene TRBJ2-7; 7 bases are a match to TRBD1. The CDR3 consists of 16 residues. The germline V gene encodes CDR1 MNHEY and CDR2 SMNVEV (reference sequence). The ends lost 0 bases at V and 1 base at J; junction bases unmatched: 6. CDR3 nucleotide sequence: TGTGCCAGCAGTTTATCGGTTGGACAGGTGTCCTACGAGCAGTACTTC. Encoded protein: CASSLSVGQVSYEQYF.

The table lists this clonotype with many counts. The rearrangement links TRBV7-2 to TRBJ2-7; D tentatively fits TRBD1 or TRBD2 (5 bases each). Trimming removed 1 base at V and 1 base at J, with 8 bases between. CDR3 size: 14 residues. Per germline, CDR1 SGHTA and CDR2 FQGNSA. CDR3 residues: CASSLGWGSYEQYF. CDR3 bases: TGTGCCAGCAGCTTAGGGTGGGGGTCCTACGAGCAGTACTTC.

This clonotype has just a few counts. The chain employs TRBV18 and TRBJ2-1; no reliable D call. The CDR3 has 15 residues. Deletions cut 2 bases from V and 7 bases from J, with 15 bases between. Germline V gene sequence: CDR1 KGHSH, CDR2 LQKENI. Here the CDR3 DNA reads TGTGCCAGCTCACCATCAGATGGTGGTGTGAATGAGCAGTTCTTC. Protein: CASSPSDGGVNEQFF.

The sample holds many counts of this clonotype. This sequence joins TRBV28 and TRBJ1-2; no firm D call. CDR1 and CDR2 from the germline V gene are MDHEN and SYDVKM. The CDR3 extends over 13 amino acids. V was cut by 6 bases and J by 6 bases, with 14 bases left in between. The CDR3 reads CASSPGRADGYTF. For the CDR3, the DNA is TGTGCCAGCAGCCCCGGGAGGGCGGATGGCTACACCTTC.

This clonotype was seen only a few times. The chain carries TRBV20-1 and TRBJ2-2, with D possibly matching TRBD2 (6 bases). CDR3 length: 12 amino acids. Trimming took 3 bases from V and 6 from J, leaving 8 bases between them. The germline gives CDR1 DFQATT, CDR2 SNEGSKA (reference sequence). CDR3 bases: TGCAGTGCTAGGACTAGACCCGGGGAGCTGTTTTTT. Residues: CSARTRPGELFF.

This clonotype was recorded many times. V and J are TRBV7-9 and TRBJ1-2; D is unclear. The ends were cut back, 2 bases at V and 4 bases at J, with 14 bases in the middle. The CDR3 sequence is 15 residues long. The germline CDR1 and CDR2 sequences are SEHNR and FQNEAQ (reference sequence). The CDR3 region has the DNA TGTGCCAGCAGCTTACTATCCCCCGAAACCTATGGCTACACCTTC. It yields the protein CASSLLSPETYGYTF.

Worth noting for this clonotype: An end of the junction differs from the germline gene, which may be a read error. The rearrangement joins TRBV7-2 to TRBJ1-5; D ambiguous. The CDR3 has 12 residues. CDR1 and CDR2 (germline): SGHTA, FQGNSA. The chain's CDR3 is CASSLGNRPQHF. DNA of the CDR3: TGTGCCAGCAGCTTAGGGAATCGGCCCCAGCATTTT.

This clonotype has at least ten counts. The chain combines TRBV7-2 with TRBJ2-7; D gene uncertain. The CDR3 runs 13 residues. Trimming took off 1 base at V and 3 bases at J, with 7 bases between the two ends. Germline CDR1 and CDR2: SGHTA and FQGNSA. This CDR3 is CASSLEQIYEQYF. CDR3 bases: TGTGCCAGCAGCTTAGAGCAGATCTACGAGCAGTACTTC.

The V call is TRBV4-2, the J call TRBJ2-7; D remains ambiguous. CDR1 LGHNA and CDR2 YNFKEQ come from the germline V gene. This CDR3 comprises 13 residues. Between the trimmed V and J ends, which lost 1 base and 6 bases, there was a span of 10 bases. The CDR3, as DNA: TGTGCCAGCAGCCAAGTACTCTGGGGCGAGCAGTACTTC. Encoded protein: CASSQVLWGEQYF.

The chain has TRBV6-1 and TRBJ1-5, with D maybe TRBD1 (6 bases). The germline V and J ends were trimmed by 5 bases and 0 bases, with 11 bases remaining between them. CDR3 length: 15 amino acids. Germline CDR1 MNHNS, CDR2 SASEGT. This chain's CDR3 is CASSLQGDSNQPQHF. CDR3 in DNA: TGTGCCAGCAGTCTACAGGGTGATAGCAATCAGCCCCAGCATTTT.

V is TRBV29-1 and J is TRBJ1-3; possibly TRBD1 for D (5 bases). Germline V gene data show CDR1 as SQVTM and CDR2 as ANQGSEA. Trimming stripped 1 base from V and 4 bases from J, with 14 bases between. CDR3 length: 15 residues. CDR3 loop: CSVEGVRGSGNTIYF. The CDR3 region has the DNA TGCAGCGTTGAAGGCGTAAGGGGATCCGGAAACACCATATATTTT.

This clonotype showed up many times. The chain recombines TRBV11-2 with TRBJ2-7, with 7 bases matching TRBD2. J lost 1 base, V lost 1 base, and 4 bases had no gene match. CDR3 size: 15 residues. Germline V gene data show CDR1 as SGHAT and CDR2 as FQNNGV. The CDR3 DNA sequence: TGTGCCAGCAGCTTAGCTCGCGGGGGTTCCTACGAGCAGTACTTC. Protein product: CASSLARGGSYEQYF.

This clonotype occurred a few times. This chain links TRBV16 with TRBJ1-5, with D hard to call. Trimming left V 4 bases short and J 4 bases short, with 14 bases between. The germline V gene encodes CDR1 KGHSY and CDR2 FQNENV. CDR3 length: 15 amino acids. CDR3 sequence (DNA): TGTGCCAGCAGCCGTTACCCGGTCGGAAATCAGCCCCAGCATTTT. Protein: CASSRYPVGNQPQHF.

This clonotype was detected only a few times. The CDR3 nucleotides are TGTGCCAGTAGCCTCGGGACTAGCGTGTACCAAGAGACCCAGTACTTC. This encodes CASSLGTSVYQETQYF. The V and J genes are TRBV19 and TRBJ2-5; 10 bases match TRBD2. This CDR3 contains 16 residues. V shed 6 bases, J shed 0 bases, and the junction held 7 bases outside the gene matches. Germline-derived CDR1 and CDR2 are LNHDA and SQIVND (reference sequence).

This clonotype turned up a few times. CDR3 DNA sequence: TGTGCCAGCAGTGAAGTCGGGTACGCGGGGTCGGTGAATTCACCCCTCCACTTT. Its protein is CASSEVGYAGSVNSPLHF. The V gene is TRBV25-1, the J gene TRBJ1-6; D is uncertain. Germline V gene data show CDR1 as MGHDK and CDR2 as SYGVNS. Trimming cost V 2 bases and J 7 bases, with 21 bases left between them. The CDR3 is made up of 18 amino acids.

Turning to this clonotype: Since a much larger clone is just one base distant, this may be a read error. V usage is TRBV28 and J usage is TRBJ1-4; D unclear. This CDR3 contains 15 residues. V was trimmed by 3 bases and J by 8 bases, leaving 16 bases between them. CDR1 is MDHEN, CDR2 SYDVKM, per germline. This CDR3 is CASSFRSPNWEKLFF. The CDR3 bases are TGTGCCAGCAGTTTCCGAAGCCCTAACTGGGAAAAACTGTTTTTT.

This clonotype was recorded at least ten times. The chain employs TRBV6-1 and TRBJ2-7; 11 bases fit TRBD1. This CDR3 spans 17 amino acids. Trimming at V came to 7 bases and at J to 3 bases, leaving 14 bases not matched to a gene. CDR1 is MNHNS and CDR2 is SASEGT in the germline V gene. CDR3 nucleotide sequence: TGTGCCAGCACCTCCGGGACAGGGGGGTTTTTGGGCTACGAGCAGTACTTC. This translates into CASTSGTGGFLGYEQYF.